Presented here are 28 T cell receptor beta chains from one specimen sequenced in a study of blood T cell repertoires in COVID-19. Profiled with immunoSEQ multiplex PCR; TCRdb holds only in-frame clones, not every one. The table has 350,000 or so clones, roughly 87% seen once. Sequenced input: PBMCs or T cells enriched from blood (not recorded which). The receptors derive from a woman younger than 45 who had recovered from COVID-19.

The V gene is TRBV10-1, the J gene TRBJ2-2; 10 bases are a match to TRBD1. The CDR3 length is 16 residues. Trimming took 4 bases from V and 4 from J; bases not matched to a gene: 6. CDR1 WNHNN and CDR2 SYGVQD come from the germline V gene (reference sequence). For the CDR3, the DNA is TGCGCCAGCAGTGGAGCGGACAGGGGGATCACCGGGGAGCTGTTTTTT. This gives the protein CASSGADRGITGELFF.

The V call is TRBV28, the J call TRBJ1-1; D is ambiguous. The CDR3 extends over 11 amino acids. Germline V lookup: CDR1 MDHEN, CDR2 SYDVKM. V dropped 1 base and J dropped 7 bases, with 4 bases sitting between them. The CDR3 region is CASSLSVEAFF. CDR3 DNA sequence: TGTGCCAGCAGTTTATCCGTTGAAGCTTTCTTT.

This chain uses TRBV28 with TRBJ2-6; 8 nucleotides agree with TRBD2. In germline, CDR1 is MDHEN, CDR2 SYDVKM. The J segment lost 0 bases and the V segment lost 6 bases, leaving 7 bases of the junction unmatched. The CDR3 sequence is 17 residues long. CDR3 DNA: TGTGCCAGCAGCCGTAGCGGGGTATTCTCTGGGGCCAACGTCCTGACTTTC. As protein: CASSRSGVFSGANVLTF. Together with reference TRBV28 and TRBJ2-6, the CDR3 gives the full variable domain: DVKVTQSSRYLVKRTGEKVFLECVQDMDHENMFWYRQDPGLGLRLIYFSYDVKMKEKGDIPEGYSVSREKKERFSLILESASTNQTSMYLCASSRSGVFSGANVLTFGAGSRLTVL.

The chain couples TRBV27 to TRBJ1-5; 8 positions match TRBD1. J was trimmed by 6 bases and V by 6 bases; bases with no gene match: 10. Germline V lookup: CDR1 MNHEY, CDR2 SMNVEV (reference sequence). This CDR3 is 15 amino acids long. The CDR3 DNA is TGTGCCAGCAGCCCCGCCAGGGGGCATGGTCAGCCCCAGCATTTT. The encoded protein is CASSPARGHGQPQHF.

The chain has TRBV18 and TRBJ1-4, with 7 bases that match TRBD1. The CDR3 has 15 residues. Germline-derived CDR1 and CDR2 are KGHSH and LQKENI. Trimming cost V 5 bases and J 8 bases; bases outside gene matches: 11. Here the CDR3 reads CASSSIGQGEEKLFF. The CDR3 coding sequence is TGTGCCAGCTCATCAATTGGGCAGGGGGAAGAAAAACTGTTTTTT. The full variable domain, in which reference TRBV18 and TRBJ1-4 provide the parts outside the CDR3, is NAGVMQNPRHLVRRRGQEARLRCSPMKGHSHVYWYRQLPEEGLKFMVYLQKENIIDESGMPKERFSAEFPKEGPSILRIQQVVRGDSAAYFCASSSIGQGEEKLFFGSGTQLSVL.

This clone was observed a few times. This chain links TRBV5-4 with TRBJ2-6; D gene uncertain. The CDR3 has 17 amino acids. The germline V and J ends were trimmed by 2 bases and 0 bases, with 12 bases remaining between them. The germline V gene encodes CDR1 SGHNT and CDR2 YYREEE (reference sequence). The CDR3 loop is CASSFGGRSSGANVLTF. CDR3 sequence (DNA): TGTGCCAGCAGCTTTGGTGGCCGGAGCTCTGGGGCCAACGTCCTGACTTTC.

The chain has TRBV15 and TRBJ2-3, with 7 bases identical to TRBD1. The germline V gene has CDR1 LNHNV and CDR2 YYDKDF (reference sequence). The CDR3 extends over 13 amino acids. V trimming: 2 bases; J trimming: 4 bases; junction bases outside the gene matches: 0. CDR3 nucleotides: TGTGCCACCAGCAGACAGGGGGCAGATACGCAGTATTTT. As protein: CATSRQGADTQYF.

The genes are TRBV5-1 and TRBJ2-5; 15 bases are shared with TRBD2. Trimming took 4 bases from V and 4 from J; bases not matched to a gene: 14. The CDR3 totals 19 residues. Germline V CDR1 and CDR2: SGHRS, YFSETQ. This CDR3 is CASSLRTSGGAGTSETQYF. CDR3 coding DNA: TGCGCCAGCAGCCTCAGGACTAGCGGGGGGGCCGGGACTTCAGAGACCCAGTACTTC. Based on the CDR3 plus reference TRBV5-1 and TRBJ2-5, the full variable domain is KAGVTQTPRYLIKTRGQQVTLSCSPISGHRSVSWYQQTPGQGLQFLFEYFSETQRNKGNFPGRFSGRQFSNSRSEMNVSTLELGDSALYLCASSLRTSGGAGTSETQYFGPGTRLLVL.

The chain is built from TRBV11-2 and TRBJ1-6; TRBD1 matches at 7 bases. CDR3 length equals 19 residues. V lost 0 bases and J lost 11; bases outside the gene matches: 19. CDR1 and CDR2 from the germline V gene are SGHAT and FQNNGV. CDR3 protein: CASSLDPPGQSGVRTPLHF. The CDR3 DNA is TGTGCCAGCAGCTTAGATCCTCCGGGACAGAGTGGGGTAAGGACACCCCTCCACTTT. The full variable domain, its missing parts supplied by reference TRBV11-2 and TRBJ1-6, is EAGVAQSPRYKIIEKRQSVAFWCNPISGHATLYWYQQILGQGPKLLIQFQNNGVVDDSQLPKDRFSAERLKGVDSTLKIQPAKLEDSAVYLCASSLDPPGQSGVRTPLHFGNGTRLTVT.

The V and J genes are TRBV5-6 and TRBJ1-3; no reliable D call. The CDR3 covers 13 residues. V was pared by 0 bases and J by 4 bases, with 5 bases between. The V gene's germline CDR1 is SGHDT and CDR2 YYEEEE. The CDR3 DNA is TGTGCCAGCAGCTTGGTTAGAGGAAACACCATATATTTT. It translates to CASSLVRGNTIYF. The entire variable domain, with the rest obtained from reference TRBV5-6 and TRBJ1-3, is as follows: DAGVTQSPTHLIKTRGQQVTLRCSPKSGHDTVSWYQQALGQGPQFIFQYYEEEERQRGNFPDRFSGHQFPNYSSELNVNALLLGDSALYLCASSLVRGNTIYFGEGSWLTVV.

About this clone: Germline and junction disagree at one end, which may indicate a read error. The chain couples TRBV27 to TRBJ1-1; perhaps TRBD1 as D (5 bases). CDR3 length equals 14 residues. The germline CDR1 and CDR2 sequences are MNHEY and SMNVEV (reference sequence). The CDR3 coding sequence is TGTGCCAGCAGGGTGAATAAGGCGGGGACTGAAACTTTCTTT. Amino acid sequence: CASRVNKAGTETFF.

V gene TRBV3-1 (or the pseudogene TRBV3-2) combines with J gene TRBJ1-2; D unresolved. The V end lost 0 bases, the J end lost 8 bases, and 16 bases lay between the germline ends. CDR1 and CDR2 (germline): LGHDT, YNNKEL (reference sequence). There are 15 residues in the CDR3. CDR3: CASSQDGSASRGYTF. Written as DNA, the CDR3 is TGTGCCAGCAGCCAAGATGGCAGCGCTTCTCGGGGCTACACCTTC.

The V gene is TRBV5-1, the J gene TRBJ1-1; D possibly corresponds to TRBD1 (5 bases). This CDR3 is 16 amino acids long. V was shortened by 0 bases and J by 4 bases, with 16 bases between the two germline ends. Germline lookup yields CDR1 SGHRS and CDR2 YFSETQ. The DNA for the CDR3 is TGCGCCAGCAGCTTGGGCGTCGGCAGGGTGGGCACTGAAGCTTTCTTT. Translation: CASSLGVGRVGTEAFF.

In its sample, this clone was seen a few times. CDR3 coding DNA: TGCGCCAGCAGTGAGTCGATCGTCTCAGTTGAGGGTGCGGCGCGGCAGTACTTC. It codes for CASSESIVSVEGAARQYF. The chain recombines TRBV10-1 with TRBJ2-7; D is perhaps TRBD2 (5 bases). Germline V CDR1 and CDR2: WNHNN, SYGVQD (reference sequence). The CDR3 consists of 18 residues. The V end was cut by 0 bases, the J end by 9 bases, with 27 bases between.

This rearrangement joins TRBV19 to TRBJ1-5, with a possible D match to TRBD1 (6 bases). V dropped 5 bases and J dropped 7 bases, with 15 bases sitting between them. This CDR3 spans 14 amino acids. Germline lookup yields CDR1 LNHDA and CDR2 SQIVND (reference sequence). Here the CDR3 DNA reads TGTGCCAGTAGTGCCGACAGGAGTAGACAGCCCCAGCATTTT. Protein product: CASSADRSRQPQHF. Based on the CDR3 plus reference TRBV19 and TRBJ1-5, the full variable domain is DGGITQSPKYLFRKEGQNVTLSCEQNLNHDAMYWYRQDPGQGLRLIYYSQIVNDFQKGDIAEGYSVSREKKESFPLTVTSAQKNPTAFYLCASSADRSRQPQHFGDGTRLSIL.

The chain employs TRBV20-1 and TRBJ1-4, with D perhaps TRBD1 (5 bases). V lost 3 bases to trimming and J lost 0 bases, with 20 bases between them. The CDR3 is 18 residues long. Germline loops: CDR1 DFQATT, CDR2 SNEGSKA (reference sequence). In DNA form, the CDR3 reads TGCAGTGCTAGTCCTCAAGCTGCTCAGGGTGCAACTAATGAAAAACTGTTTTTT. Translating gives CSASPQAAQGATNEKLFF.

The chain uses TRBV5-5 and TRBJ2-7; unclear D gene. The CDR3 spans 12 residues. V was trimmed by 1 base and J by 3 bases, leaving 5 bases between them. Germline lookup yields CDR1 SGHKS and CDR2 YYEKEE (reference sequence). CDR3 nucleotides: TGTGCCAGCAGCTTGTCTTTCTACGAGCAGTACTTC. Translated: CASSLSFYEQYF.

This chain links TRBV6-5 with TRBJ1-5, with D possibly TRBD1 on 5 matching bases. The CDR3 loop spans 13 amino acids. Per the germline V gene, CDR1 is MNHEY and CDR2 is SVGAGI. Trimming left V 6 bases short and J 4 bases short, with 10 bases between. CDR3 DNA sequence: TGTGCCAGCAGCCAGGGCGAGAATCAGCCCCAGCATTTT. Protein: CASSQGENQPQHF.

This clone has only a few counts. The rearrangement joins TRBV9 to TRBJ1-2; TRBD1 might be the D (6 bases). CDR1 and CDR2 (germline): SGDLS, YYNGEE. The CDR3 consists of 16 residues. V lost 4 bases, J lost 4 bases, and 20 bases lay in between. CDR3 region: CASSPITGNSVYGYTF. The DNA for the CDR3 is TGTGCCAGCAGCCCTATAACAGGGAACTCCGTCTATGGCTACACCTTC.

This clone was recorded only once. This chain links TRBV5-4 with TRBJ1-2, with 9 positions matching TRBD1. V was pared by 4 bases and J by 2 bases, with 6 bases of the junction left unmatched. CDR1 SGHNT and CDR2 YYREEE come from the germline V gene (reference sequence). The length of the CDR3 is 15 residues. CDR3 protein: CASSQQGAPNYGYTF. The CDR3, as DNA: TGTGCCAGCAGCCAACAGGGGGCGCCGAACTATGGCTACACCTTC.

This chain connects TRBV19 to TRBJ1-2, with D perhaps matching TRBD1 (5 bases). The CDR3 is 13 amino acids. CDR1 is LNHDA, CDR2 SQIVND, per germline (reference sequence). V lost 6 bases and J 4 bases, leaving 12 bases between the germline ends. The CDR3 loop reads CASRDTSSYGYTF. DNA for the CDR3: TGTGCCAGTAGGGACACTAGCAGCTATGGCTACACCTTC.

The chain uses TRBV25-1 and TRBJ2-5; 8 positions agree with TRBD2. Germline V CDR1 and CDR2: MGHDK, SYGVNS. Trimming at V came to 2 bases and at J to 4 bases, leaving 9 bases not matched to a gene. The CDR3 is 16 amino acids. The CDR3 loop reads CASSEIAGYSRETQYF. CDR3 DNA: TGTGCCAGCAGTGAAATAGCGGGGTACTCCCGAGAGACCCAGTACTTC.

This chain uses TRBV19 with TRBJ2-2, with D hard to call. Germline-derived CDR1 and CDR2 are LNHDA and SQIVND (reference sequence). The V and J ends lost 3 bases and 0 bases respectively, with 11 bases between them. This CDR3 has 16 amino acids. CDR3 protein: CASSMLARTNTGELFF. As DNA, the CDR3 is TGTGCCAGTAGTATGCTGGCCAGAACGAACACCGGGGAGCTGTTTTTT.

The rearrangement joins TRBV30 to TRBJ1-2; 8 nucleotides line up with TRBD1. The CDR3 has 12 residues. Unmatched junction bases numbered 6, after V lost 8 bases and J lost 4 bases. The germline gives CDR1 GTSNPN, CDR2 SVGIG (reference sequence). This chain's CDR3 is CAGATGVYGYTF. CDR3 coding DNA: TGTGCCGGAGCGACAGGGGTCTATGGCTACACCTTC.

The rearrangement uses TRBV27 and TRBJ1-5; no clear D gene. V lost 3 bases, J lost 6 bases, and 21 bases lay in between. The V gene's germline CDR1 is MNHEY and CDR2 SMNVEV (reference sequence). The length of the CDR3 is 17 residues. CDR3 DNA sequence: TGTGCCAGCAGTTTTCTTACTGTAGGGAGGGTGGCTCAGCCCCAGCATTTT. Translation: CASSFLTVGRVAQPQHF.

The chain carries TRBV11-2 and TRBJ2-3; 10 bases map to TRBD2. Germline assignment: CDR1 SGHAT and CDR2 FQNNGV. V gave up 4 bases and J gave up 1 base; unmatched junction bases: 8. This CDR3 spans 17 amino acids. In DNA form, the CDR3 reads TGTGCCAGCAGCTCGACTGTAACTAGCGGGGGCACAGATACGCAGTATTTT. This codes for CASSSTVTSGGTDTQYF.

The CDR3 is CASSKGETSSFF. The DNA for the CDR3 is TGTGCCAGTAGTAAGGGGGAGACCAGCTCTTTCTTT. The chain joins TRBV19 to TRBJ1-1, with D maybe TRBD1 (6 bases). V shed 4 bases and J shed 12 bases, with 15 bases lying between them. Germline CDR1 reads LNHDA; CDR2 reads SQIVND (reference sequence). The CDR3 contains 12 residues.

This clone has just one count. The chain links TRBV9 to TRBJ2-1, with a weak D call TRBD1 (5 bases). The CDR3 contains 14 residues. V was cut by 0 bases and J by 7 bases, with 11 bases left in between. Germline CDR1 and CDR2: SGDLS and YYNGEE. As DNA, the CDR3 is TGTGCCAGCAGCGTAGGGCAGGGAACGAATGAGCAGTTCTTC. It is translated as CASSVGQGTNEQFF.